Below, one TCR beta chain is given with its context. Authors' analysis steps: Reference gene primer amplification gave estimated nucleated cell counts. The data were produced by immunoSEQ multiplex PCR, yet TCRdb's version contains in-frame clones alone and is incomplete. V and J calls and clone size are given by that table; D and trimming were obtained from the DNA. The sample lists some 350,000 clones, around 90% seen once, with roughly 3.1% in the top ten. The record originates from a study of blood T cell repertoires in COVID-19. Looking at the study overall: Samples of COVID-19 (acute and convalescent) were obtained from the United States, Italy and Spain. The analysed material was cDNA or gDNA that came from T cells, B-cell-depleted T cells, or PBMCs.

The CDR3 extends over 12 amino acids. Germline assignment: CDR1 SGHAT and CDR2 FQNNGV. V lost 3 bases to trimming and J lost 0 bases, with 2 bases between them. The clonotype originates from a human donor in a cohort sampled during active COVID-19. J is TRBJ1-2 and V is TRBV11-2; D is ambiguous. The sequenced sample was peripheral blood. CDR3: CASSFTNYGYTF. The CDR3 DNA follows: TGTGCCAGCAGCTTTACTAACTATGGCTACACCTTC. The whole variable domain, remainder taken from reference TRBV11-2 and TRBJ1-2, is EAGVAQSPRYKIIEKRQSVAFWCNPISGHATLYWYQQILGQGPKLLIQFQNNGVVDDSQLPKDRFSAERLKGVDSTLKIQPAKLEDSAVYLCASSFTNYGYTFGSGTRLTVV.